Reported below is one TCR beta chain. Its antigen remains unknown. V lost 4 bases, J lost 1 base, and 13 bases lay in between. The CDR3 extends over 14 amino acids. The germline V gene encodes CDR1 SQVTM and CDR2 ANQGSEA. This entry comes from a study of T cell responses to AZD1222 COVID-19 vaccine. The table came from immunoSEQ multiplex PCR; TCRdb's copy has only in-frame clones and leaves some out. The data contain nearly 110,000 clones, about nine tenths of them singletons. The study's findings and limits: There were vaccine-associated CD4 TCRs across spike, dominant at 160-218 and 743-854. White British people made up most donors, females outnumbered males, and clonal diversity was possibly underestimated.

The chain has TRBV29-1 and TRBJ1-1, with D possibly TRBD1 on 6 matching bases. The sequencing here drew on peripheral blood, taken 28 days after the second AZD1222 dose. The receptor was derived from an adult who received the AZD1222 COVID-19 vaccine. The CDR3 sequence: CSVGMRGANTEAFF. The CDR3 coding sequence is TGCAGCGTTGGGATGCGGGGGGCGAACACTGAAGCTTTCTTT.